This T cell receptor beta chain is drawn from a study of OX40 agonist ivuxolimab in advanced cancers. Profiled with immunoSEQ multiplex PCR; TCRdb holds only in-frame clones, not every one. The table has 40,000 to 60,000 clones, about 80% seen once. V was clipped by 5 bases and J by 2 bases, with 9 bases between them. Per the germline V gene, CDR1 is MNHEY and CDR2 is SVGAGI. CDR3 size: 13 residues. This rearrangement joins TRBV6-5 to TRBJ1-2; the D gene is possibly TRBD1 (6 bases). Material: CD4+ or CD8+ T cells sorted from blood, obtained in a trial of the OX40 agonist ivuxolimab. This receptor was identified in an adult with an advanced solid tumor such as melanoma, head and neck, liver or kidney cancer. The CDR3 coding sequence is TGTGCCAGCAGTACCGGACAGAACTATGGCTACACCTTC. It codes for CASSTGQNYGYTF.